Presented here are 15 T cell receptor beta chains from one specimen sequenced in a study of cytomegalovirus exposure and HLA in healthy donors. 60 Vbeta and 13 Jbeta primers were used in PCR. Clones were sequenced by immunoSEQ multiplex PCR, and TCRdb holds only the in-frame ones, with some missing. This table has 120,000 or so clones, approximately 67% appearing once. The material sequenced was PBMCs. The receptors were gathered from a man between 18 and 29 years old in good health and CMV-seronegative.

This chain connects TRBV16 to TRBJ2-1; 7 positions match TRBD1. This CDR3 spans 13 amino acids. Unmatched junction bases numbered 2, after V lost 4 bases and J lost 5 bases. CDR1 KGHSY and CDR2 FQNENV come from the germline V gene. DNA for the CDR3: TGTGCCAGCAGCCCCGGACAGGACAATGAGCAGTTCTTC. Amino acids: CASSPGQDNEQFF.

This chain connects TRBV27 to TRBJ2-1; TRBD2 might be the D (6 bases). V was clipped by 3 bases and J by 5 bases, with 14 bases between them. Germline CDR1 reads MNHEY; CDR2 reads SMNVEV (reference sequence). This CDR3 is built from 15 residues. The CDR3 coding sequence is TGTGCCAGCAGTTTGGGTCAGGGAGGTAACAATGAGCAGTTCTTC. It translates to CASSLGQGGNNEQFF.

The chain uses TRBV5-1 and TRBJ1-1; D unresolved. Germline CDR1 SGHRS, CDR2 YFSETQ. V was trimmed by 0 bases and J by 1 base, leaving 7 bases between them. This CDR3 comprises 14 residues. The CDR3 DNA reads as TGCGCCAGCAGCTTGGTACAGTCGAACACTGAAGCTTTCTTT. Residues: CASSLVQSNTEAFF.

The gene calls are TRBV2 and TRBJ2-1; D is undetermined. Trimming removed 2 bases at V and 7 bases at J, with 9 bases between. Per the germline V gene, CDR1 is SNHLY and CDR2 is FYNNEI. The CDR3 totals 13 residues. The CDR3: CASSENAANEQFF. The CDR3 DNA reads TGTGCCAGCAGTGAAAATGCTGCGAATGAGCAGTTCTTC.

This rearrangement joins TRBV30 to TRBJ1-5; 7 bases align to TRBD1. V was clipped by 4 bases and J by 2 bases; unmatched bases: 5. The length of the CDR3 is 14 residues. The germline CDR1 and CDR2 sequences are GTSNPN and SVGIG (reference sequence). The CDR3 loop is CAWKSGTGNQPQHF. CDR3 DNA: TGTGCCTGGAAATCCGGGACAGGCAATCAGCCCCAGCATTTT. The variable domain in full, with the rest retrieved from reference TRBV30 and TRBJ1-5, is SQTIHQWPATLVQPVGSPLSLECTVEGTSNPNLYWYRQAAGRGLQLLFYSVGIGQISSEVPQNLSASRPQDRQFILSSKKLLLSDSGFYLCAWKSGTGNQPQHFGDGTRLSIL.

V gene TRBV7-2 combines with J gene TRBJ2-5, with no clear D. The closer fit of TRBJ2-7 to the DNA end suggests the J call may be wrong. The germline V gene encodes CDR1 SGHTA and CDR2 FQGNSA. CDR3 length: 11 residues. As DNA, the CDR3 is TGTGCCAGCAGCCCCGCCTACGAGCAGTACTTC. Protein product: CASSPAYEQYF.

This clone was observed a few times. The rearrangement joins TRBV15 to TRBJ1-1; D gene ambiguous. The germline V gene encodes CDR1 LNHNV and CDR2 YYDKDF (reference sequence). V shed 5 bases and J shed 5 bases, with 9 bases lying between them. This CDR3 comprises 12 residues. The CDR3 is CATSSRRTEAFF. The DNA for the CDR3 is TGTGCCACCAGCTCCCGGAGGACTGAAGCTTTCTTT.

A word on this clone: One junction end disagrees with the germline gene, perhaps due to a read error. The gene calls are TRBV7-9 and TRBJ1-5; maybe TRBD1 (5 bases). CDR3 length: 15 amino acids. The germline gives CDR1 SEHNR, CDR2 FQNEAQ (reference sequence). DNA of the CDR3: TGTTCCAGCAGCAAAGGAACAGGTAGCAATCAGCCCCAGCATTTT. It specifies CSSSKGTGSNQPQHF.

J is TRBJ2-2 and V is TRBV7-6; 9 bases align to TRBD2. Germline V gene sequence: CDR1 SGHVS, CDR2 FNYEAQ. Germline trimming cut 5 bases from V and 2 bases from J; bases unmatched to any gene: 9. The CDR3 totals 17 residues. This CDR3 is CASSNPLAGANTGELFF. CDR3 DNA: TGTGCCAGCAGCAACCCTTTAGCGGGGGCTAACACCGGGGAGCTGTTTTTT.

The chain combines TRBV19 with TRBJ1-1, with D possibly being TRBD1 (6 bases). The germline V gene has CDR1 LNHDA and CDR2 SQIVND (reference sequence). The CDR3 covers 13 residues. Between the trimmed V and J ends, which lost 3 bases and 4 bases, there was a span of 9 bases. CDR3 amino acids: CASSMVRGTEAFF. In nucleotides, the CDR3 is TGTGCCAGTAGTATGGTCAGGGGCACTGAAGCTTTCTTT. Looking up the rest from reference TRBV19 and TRBJ1-1 gives the full variable domain: DGGITQSPKYLFRKEGQNVTLSCEQNLNHDAMYWYRQDPGQGLRLIYYSQIVNDFQKGDIAEGYSVSREKKESFPLTVTSAQKNPTAFYLCASSMVRGTEAFFGQGTRLTVV.

The chain couples TRBV27 to TRBJ1-1, with 7 bases aligning to TRBD1. Unmatched junction bases numbered 9, after V lost 5 bases and J lost 3 bases. Germline V gives CDR1 MNHEY, CDR2 SMNVEV (reference sequence). The CDR3 loop spans 15 amino acids. CDR3 nucleotides: TGTGCCAGCAGTACACCTAGACAGGGATACACTGAAGCTTTCTTT. It codes for CASSTPRQGYTEAFF.

This chain links TRBV27 with TRBJ1-5, with 9 positions matching TRBD1. Per germline, CDR1 MNHEY and CDR2 SMNVEV (reference sequence). The length of the CDR3 is 16 residues. The ends lost 6 bases at V and 3 bases at J; junction bases unmatched: 9. The chain's CDR3 is CASSVGTGGLNQPQHF. DNA of the CDR3: TGTGCCAGCAGCGTCGGTACAGGGGGCCTCAATCAGCCCCAGCATTTT.

This chain joins TRBV7-6 and TRBJ2-7, with D unclear. V lost 0 bases and J lost 4, with 4 bases in between. Germline V gives CDR1 SGHVS, CDR2 FNYEAQ. This CDR3 region has 12 residues. The CDR3 sequence: CASSLATYEQYF. The CDR3 DNA reads as TGTGCCAGCAGCTTAGCTACATACGAGCAGTACTTC.

Comments on this clone: At one end the junction does not follow the germline gene, possibly because of a read error. V is TRBV7-2 and J is TRBJ2-7; 11 bases fit TRBD1. Germline CDR1 reads SGHTA; CDR2 reads FQGNSA. The CDR3 loop spans 15 amino acids. The CDR3 is CSSSYGTGGRNEQYF. The CDR3 DNA sequence: TGTTCCAGCAGCTATGGGACAGGGGGTAGAAACGAGCAGTACTTC. The whole variable domain, remainder taken from reference TRBV7-2 and TRBJ2-7, is GAGVSQSPSNKVTEKGKDVELRCDPISGHTALYWYRQSLGQGLEFLIYFQGNSAPDKSGLPSDRFSAERTGGSVSTLTIQRTQQEDSAVYLCSSSYGTGGRNEQYFGPGTRLTVT.

The chain is built from TRBV19 and TRBJ2-3; D is perhaps TRBD1 (6 bases). Germline V lookup: CDR1 LNHDA, CDR2 SQIVND (reference sequence). V gave up 5 bases and J gave up 5 bases, with 14 bases separating them. The CDR3 is made up of 14 amino acids. The CDR3 region is CASSLQGQGDTQYF. DNA for the CDR3: TGTGCCAGTAGTCTTCAGGGGCAGGGAGATACGCAGTATTTT.